This TCR beta chain is from a study of molecular identifiers for immune sequencing clone quantification. Study observations and caveats: Detection of one spiked Jurkat cell's TCR RNA reportedly worked in one million naive cells. Among effectors, clones above 20 RNA copies held over 99% of molecules; among naive cells, under 1%. Molecules of identical TCR sharing a barcode could underestimate highly expanded clone sizes.

Each CDR3 protein is one row after TCRdb ran MiXCR on the PCR reads. The profile shows 490,000 or so distinct CDR3 sequences, 20% to 25% of them singletons. The authors gated naive CD8 T cells as CD8+CD4-CCR7+CD45RA+ for sorting. CDR1 is LGHNT and CDR2 is FRNRAP in the germline V gene. This CDR3 has 15 residues. Trimming shortened V by 0 bases and J by 5 bases, and 14 bases separated the two germline ends. With regard to this clonotype: What it binds is unknown.

This TCR came from a human donor in good health. Some libraries in this study had Jurkat cell RNA spiked in. The V call is TRBV12-5, the J call TRBJ2-7; possibly TRBD1 for D (6 bases). The sample consisted of naive CD8+ T cells from blood, with Jurkat cell RNA spiked in. Subset denoted: FACS-sorted CD8+CD4-CCR7+CD45RA+ naive T cells. DNA of the CDR3: TGTGCTAGTGGTTTGGTAACAGGGCTCGCGGACGAGCAGTACTTC. It specifies CASGLVTGLADEQYF.